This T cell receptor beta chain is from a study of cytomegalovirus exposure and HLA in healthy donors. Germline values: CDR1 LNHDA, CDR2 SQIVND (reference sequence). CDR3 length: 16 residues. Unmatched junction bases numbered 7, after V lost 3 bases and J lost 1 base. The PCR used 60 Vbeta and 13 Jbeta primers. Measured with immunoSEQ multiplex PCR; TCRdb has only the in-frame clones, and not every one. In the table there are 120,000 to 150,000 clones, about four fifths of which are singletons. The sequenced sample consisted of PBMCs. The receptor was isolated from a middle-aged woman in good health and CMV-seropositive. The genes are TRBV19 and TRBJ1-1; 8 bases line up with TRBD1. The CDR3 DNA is TGTGCCAGTAGTATTTTTGGACAGGGCTCGAACACTGAAGCTTTCTTT. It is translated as CASSIFGQGSNTEAFF.